This T cell receptor (beta chain) was retrieved from a study of shared clonotypes between healthy human individuals. Study-wide results and caveats: A small donor pool kept down the genetic and exposure-history diversity that was represented.

As to this clone: Its antigen remains unidentified.

Replicate PCRs for unsorted PBMC used 300 ng DNA (about 30,000 T cell genomes). Method: immunoSEQ multiplex PCR; TCRdb's copy keeps in-frame clones and lacks some. This sample has a few hundred thousand clones, with around three quarters found just once. J lost 0 bases, V lost 10 bases, and 9 bases had no gene match. Germline V gene lookup returns CDR1 ENHRY and CDR2 SYGVKD. The CDR3 consists of 14 residues. Only Caucasian adults living in Nashville, Tennessee served as donors. This chain joins TRBV10-3 and TRBJ2-7; 7 bases fit TRBD2. The specimen was PBMCs. The sequence was collected from a middle-aged woman in good health. Some clones in this sample may be carry-over from other donors' samples. The CDR3 DNA sequence: TGTGCCACTGAGAGGGAGGGAAGCTCCTACGAGCAGTACTTC. This sequence encodes CATEREGSSYEQYF.